This T cell receptor beta chain derives from a study of blood T cell repertoires in COVID-19. Study at large: Sample material is recorded as cDNA or gDNA derived from T cells, B-cell-depleted T cells, or PBMCs.

Two negative PCRs, clearance, or symptom resolution characterized the recovered Cohort 3 donors. CDR1 is SGHNT and CDR2 is YYREEE in the germline V gene (reference sequence). The CDR3 is 16 amino acids. Trimming shortened V by 4 bases and J by 0 bases, and 11 bases separated the two germline ends. Original methodology: Amplification with reference gene primers provided the estimates of nucleated cell counts. TCRdb's copy holds only in-frame clones and misses some; the assay was immunoSEQ multiplex PCR. That table gives V, J and clone size, and the DNA gave D and trimming. Altogether some 490,000 clones are present, 75% to 90% being singletons, with the ten largest covering just over 8%.

Material for sequencing was PBMCs or T cells enriched from blood (not recorded which). The rearrangement joins TRBV5-4 to TRBJ2-6; D perhaps matches TRBD1 (6 bases). The clonotype comes from a woman aged 55-75 years who had recovered from COVID-19. The CDR3 DNA reads as TGTGCCAGCAGCGTGGACAGTAACTCTGGGGCCAACGTCCTGACTTTC. Translation gives CASSVDSNSGANVLTF.